Sequencing of this T cell receptor (beta chain) was carried out in a study of blood T cell repertoires in COVID-19. Looking at the study overall: COVID-19 samples, acute and convalescent, were from the United States, Italy and Spain. T cells, B-cell-depleted T cells, or PBMCs supplied cDNA or gDNA.

In the original workflow: Amplification with reference gene primers provided the estimates of nucleated cell counts. Data came from immunoSEQ multiplex PCR; TCRdb stores just in-frame clones and leaves some out. V and J calls and clone size come straight from that table; D and trimming were deduced from the DNA. Among around 150,000 clones listed, 75% to 80% were seen once. Trimming removed 4 bases at V and 12 bases at J, with 21 bases between. CDR3 length: 13 residues. CDR1 and CDR2 from the germline V gene are GTSNPN and SVGIG (reference sequence). The chain couples TRBV30 to TRBJ1-2; D is ambiguous. Sequenced material: peripheral blood. This clonotype was obtained from a woman older than 75 with acute or convalescent COVID-19. The CDR3 region is CAWTTGFNLLDTF. CDR3 nucleotides: TGTGCCTGGACCACGGGGTTTAACTTGCTGGACACCTTC.